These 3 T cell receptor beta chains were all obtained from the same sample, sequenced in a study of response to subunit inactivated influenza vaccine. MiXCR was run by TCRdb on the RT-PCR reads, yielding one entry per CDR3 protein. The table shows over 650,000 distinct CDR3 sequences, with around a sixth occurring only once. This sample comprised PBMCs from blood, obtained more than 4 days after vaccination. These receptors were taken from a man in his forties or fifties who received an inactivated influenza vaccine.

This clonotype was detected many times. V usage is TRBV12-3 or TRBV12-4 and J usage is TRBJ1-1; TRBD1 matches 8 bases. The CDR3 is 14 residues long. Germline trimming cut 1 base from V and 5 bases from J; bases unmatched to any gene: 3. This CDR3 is CASSLGTGRTEAFF. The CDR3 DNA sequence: TGTGCCAGCAGTTTAGGGACAGGGAGGACTGAAGCTTTCTTT.

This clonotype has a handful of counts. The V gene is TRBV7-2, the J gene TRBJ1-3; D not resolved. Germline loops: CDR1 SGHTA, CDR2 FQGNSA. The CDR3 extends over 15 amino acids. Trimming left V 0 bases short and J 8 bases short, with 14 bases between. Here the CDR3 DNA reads TGTGCCAGCAGCTTAGCGTTGAGGGCTTTCGACACCATATATTTT. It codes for CASSLALRAFDTIYF.

The CDR3 region is CASSLGTAATYEQYF. The CDR3 DNA sequence: TGCGCCAGCAGCTTGGGTACAGCCGCTACCTACGAGCAGTACTTC. The chain joins TRBV5-1 to TRBJ2-7, with D hard to call. V was cut by 0 bases and J by 2 bases, with 12 bases left in between. In germline, CDR1 is SGHRS, CDR2 YFSETQ. The CDR3 has 15 residues.